Sequencing of this T cell receptor beta chain was carried out in a study of blood T cells in healthy people across ages. Germline V gene lookup returns CDR1 MDHEN and CDR2 SYDVKM. The CDR3 runs to 15 residues. V shed 7 bases and J shed 0 bases, with 14 bases lying between them. Sample-barcoded 5' priming and a J-beta primer mix drove a second PCR of about 7 to 11 cycles. TCRdb itself ran the 5' RACE reads through MiXCR, one entry per CDR3 protein. This sample has about 1.8 million distinct CDR3 sequences; about 50% occur once, and the top ten carry over 2%. The clonotype was recovered from a woman between 35 and 50 years old in good health. Sequenced sample: blood. The genes are TRBV28 and TRBJ2-3, with D possibly matching TRBD1 (6 bases). The CDR3 spells CASNIGTKSTDTQYF. Here the CDR3 DNA reads TGTGCCAGCAACATCGGGACAAAGAGCACAGATACGCAGTATTTT.